The 7 T cell receptor beta chains below come from one sample, sequenced in a study of blood T cell repertoires in COVID-19. Assay used: immunoSEQ multiplex PCR; TCRdb lists only in-frame clones, some missing. Found here are 65,000 to 90,000 clones, approximately 71% of them singletons; the top ten hold approximately 2.3%. Sequenced material: peripheral blood. These receptors were collected from a man between 65 and 85 years old with COVID-19, enrolled during active disease.

This chain connects TRBV30 to TRBJ1-5, with TRBD1 as a possible D gene (6 bases). CDR1 is GTSNPN, CDR2 SVGIG, per germline (reference sequence). With 2 bases removed from V and 7 bases from J, the gap between germline ends came to 15 bases. The CDR3 runs 14 residues. The CDR3 DNA reads as TGTGCCTGGAGTCAGGCGATCGACAGGCAGCCCCAGCATTTT. This gives the protein CAWSQAIDRQPQHF.

This chain joins TRBV4-2 and TRBJ1-2; 8 bases agree with TRBD1. Unmatched junction bases numbered 10, after V lost 0 bases and J lost 1 base. The V gene's germline CDR1 is LGHNA and CDR2 YNFKEQ. The CDR3 length is 18 residues. The CDR3 protein is CASSQDLRTGIHNYGYTF. As DNA, the CDR3 is TGTGCCAGCAGCCAAGATCTAAGGACAGGGATCCATAACTATGGCTACACCTTC.

The chain links TRBV5-1 to TRBJ2-5; TRBD2 might be the D (5 bases). The CDR3 length is 16 residues. CDR1 and CDR2 (germline): SGHRS, YFSETQ. V was trimmed by 2 bases and J by 2 bases, leaving 16 bases between them. Here the CDR3 DNA reads TGCGCCAGCAGCTTCGGAGCGGCGGCAACTCAAGAGACCCAGTACTTC. It yields the protein CASSFGAAATQETQYF.

V gene TRBV6-2 or TRBV6-3 combines with J gene TRBJ2-1; 10 nucleotides line up with TRBD2. Germline V lookup: CDR1 MNHEY, CDR2 SVGEGT. J was trimmed by 3 bases and V by 0 bases; bases with no gene match: 8. This CDR3 has 18 residues. CDR3 coding DNA: TGTGCCAGCAGTTACTCCCACCCAACTAGCGGGATCTACAATGAGCAGTTCTTC. Encoded protein: CASSYSHPTSGIYNEQFF.

The V and J genes are TRBV21-1 and TRBJ2-7; the D call in the table, TRBD2, was not verified against the DNA. TRBV21-1 constitutes a pseudogene. This CDR3 is 15 amino acids long. DNA for the CDR3: TGTGCCAGCAGCCACCACGGGGCGGGAGAGGACGAGCAGTACTTC. It translates to CASSHHGAGEDEQYF.

The V and J genes are TRBV27 and TRBJ1-5, with 7 bases lining up with TRBD1. Losses at the gene ends were 7 bases for V and 0 bases for J; bases not matched to a gene: 9. The CDR3 length is 16 residues. Germline V gene sequence: CDR1 MNHEY, CDR2 SMNVEV (reference sequence). For the CDR3, the DNA is TGTGCCAGCAAGGACAGGTCCCTCTATAGCAATCAGCCCCAGCATTTT. This gives the protein CASKDRSLYSNQPQHF.

Regarding this clone: Other nucleotide sequences in the sample specify the same CDR3. V and J are TRBV24-1 and TRBJ1-2; 7 bases are shared with TRBD1. CDR3 length: 12 residues. Losses at the gene ends were 7 bases for V and 3 bases for J; bases not matched to a gene: 1. The germline gives CDR1 KGHDR, CDR2 SFDVKD. CDR3 amino acids: CATSTGDYGYTF. Written as DNA, the CDR3 is TGTGCCACCAGCACAGGGGACTATGGCTACACCTTC.